The clone carrying this T cell receptor beta chain has only a few counts. Its antigen is unknown. The sample is drawn from a study of cytomegalovirus exposure and HLA in healthy donors. Points from the study as a whole: Accurate HLA-A and HLA-B prediction from TCR beta sequences was reported for most subjects.

The PCR had 60 Vbeta and 13 Jbeta primers. TCRdb's copy holds only in-frame clones and misses some; the assay was immunoSEQ multiplex PCR. The sample carries roughly 100,000 clones, roughly 70% recorded once. Per germline, CDR1 SGHKS and CDR2 YYEKEE (reference sequence). The trim removed 0 bases at V and 5 bases at J, leaving 6 bases unmatched. This CDR3 has 15 residues. J is TRBJ1-1 and V is TRBV5-5; 8 bases are shared with TRBD1. Sequencing was performed on PBMCs. This TCR came from a woman younger than 30 in good health and CMV-seropositive. In DNA, the CDR3 is TGTGCCAGCAGCTTGGTCGGACAGGGTTGGACTGAAGCTTTCTTT. It is translated as CASSLVGQGWTEAFF.